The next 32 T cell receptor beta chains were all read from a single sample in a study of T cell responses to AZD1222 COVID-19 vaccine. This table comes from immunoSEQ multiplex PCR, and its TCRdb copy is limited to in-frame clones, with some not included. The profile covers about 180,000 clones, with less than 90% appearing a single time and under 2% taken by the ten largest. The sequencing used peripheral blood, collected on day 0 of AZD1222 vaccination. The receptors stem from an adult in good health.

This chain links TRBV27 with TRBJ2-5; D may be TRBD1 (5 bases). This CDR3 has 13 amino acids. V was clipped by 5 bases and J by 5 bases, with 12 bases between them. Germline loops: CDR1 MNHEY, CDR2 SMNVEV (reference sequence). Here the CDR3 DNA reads TGTGCCAGCAGTGGGCAGGGTCCCGAGACCCAGTACTTC. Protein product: CASSGQGPETQYF.

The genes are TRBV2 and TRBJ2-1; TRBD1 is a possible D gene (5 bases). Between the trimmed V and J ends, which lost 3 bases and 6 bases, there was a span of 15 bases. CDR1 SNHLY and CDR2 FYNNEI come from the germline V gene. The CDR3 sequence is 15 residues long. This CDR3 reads CASSEGLDFTNEQFF. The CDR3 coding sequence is TGTGCCAGCAGTGAGGGGCTAGATTTTACCAATGAGCAGTTCTTC. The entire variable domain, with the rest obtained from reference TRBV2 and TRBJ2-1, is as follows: EPEVTQTPSHQVTQMGQEVILRCVPISNHLYFYWYRQILGQKVEFLVSFYNNEISEKSEIFDDQFSVERPDGSNFTLKIRSTKLEDSAMYFCASSEGLDFTNEQFFGPGTRLTVL.

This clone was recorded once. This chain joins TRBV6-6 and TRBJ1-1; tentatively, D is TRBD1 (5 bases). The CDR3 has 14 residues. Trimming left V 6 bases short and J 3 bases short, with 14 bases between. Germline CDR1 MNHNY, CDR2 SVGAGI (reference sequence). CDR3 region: CASSTPGGDTEAFF. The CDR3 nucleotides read TGTGCCAGCAGCACCCCCGGGGGGGACACTGAAGCTTTCTTT.

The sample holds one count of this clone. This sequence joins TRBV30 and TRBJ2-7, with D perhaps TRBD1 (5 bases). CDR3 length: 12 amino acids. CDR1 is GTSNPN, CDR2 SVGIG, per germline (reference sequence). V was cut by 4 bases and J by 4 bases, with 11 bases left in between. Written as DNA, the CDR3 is TGTGCCTGGAAACCTCAGGGATACGAGCAGTACTTC. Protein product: CAWKPQGYEQYF.

The CDR3 DNA reads as TGTGCCAGAAGCTTCTACTCTAGCGGGAGGGCCGTTAATGAGCAGTTCTTC. This gives the protein CARSFYSSGRAVNEQFF. V usage is TRBV5-3 and J usage is TRBJ2-1, with 12 bases aligning to TRBD2. TRBV5-3 is classed as an ORF, of uncertain function. V trimming: 2 bases; J trimming: 7 bases; junction bases outside the gene matches: 10. There are 17 residues in the CDR3.

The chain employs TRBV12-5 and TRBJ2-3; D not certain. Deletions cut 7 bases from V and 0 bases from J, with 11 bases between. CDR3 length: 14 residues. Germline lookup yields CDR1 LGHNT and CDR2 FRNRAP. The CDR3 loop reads CASARTASTDTQYF. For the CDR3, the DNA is TGTGCTAGTGCGAGGACCGCTAGCACAGATACGCAGTATTTT.

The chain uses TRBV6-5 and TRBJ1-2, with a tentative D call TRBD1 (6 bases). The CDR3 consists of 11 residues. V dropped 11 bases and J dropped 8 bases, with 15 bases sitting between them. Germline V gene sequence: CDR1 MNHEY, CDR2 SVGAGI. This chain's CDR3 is CAGTGKGGYTF. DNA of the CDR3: TGTGCCGGCACAGGGAAAGGCGGCTACACCTTC.

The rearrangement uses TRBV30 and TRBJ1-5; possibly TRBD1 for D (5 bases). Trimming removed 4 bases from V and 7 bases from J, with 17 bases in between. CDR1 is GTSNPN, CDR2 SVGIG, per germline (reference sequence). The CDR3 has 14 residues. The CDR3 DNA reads TGTGCCTGGAATATCGCAGGGAAGGGACAGCCCCAGCATTTT. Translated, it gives CAWNIAGKGQPQHF. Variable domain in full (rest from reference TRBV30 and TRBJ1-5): SQTIHQWPATLVQPVGSPLSLECTVEGTSNPNLYWYRQAAGRGLQLLFYSVGIGQISSEVPQNLSASRPQDRQFILSSKKLLLSDSGFYLCAWNIAGKGQPQHFGDGTRLSIL.

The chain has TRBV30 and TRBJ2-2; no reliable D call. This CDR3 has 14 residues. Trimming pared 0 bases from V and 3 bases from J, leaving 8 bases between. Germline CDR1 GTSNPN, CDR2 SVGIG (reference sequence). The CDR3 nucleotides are TGTGCCTGGAGTGTACTTTTGTACACCGGGGAGCTGTTTTTT. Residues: CAWSVLLYTGELFF.

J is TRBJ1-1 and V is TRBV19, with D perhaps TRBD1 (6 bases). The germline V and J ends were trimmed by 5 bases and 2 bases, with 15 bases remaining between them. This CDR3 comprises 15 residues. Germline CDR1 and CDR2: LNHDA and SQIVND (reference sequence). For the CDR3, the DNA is TGTGCCAGTAGTCCCCCGACAGGAGGCAACACTGAAGCTTTCTTT. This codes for CASSPPTGGNTEAFF. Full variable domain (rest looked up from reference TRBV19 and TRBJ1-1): DGGITQSPKYLFRKEGQNVTLSCEQNLNHDAMYWYRQDPGQGLRLIYYSQIVNDFQKGDIAEGYSVSREKKESFPLTVTSAQKNPTAFYLCASSPPTGGNTEAFFGQGTRLTVV.

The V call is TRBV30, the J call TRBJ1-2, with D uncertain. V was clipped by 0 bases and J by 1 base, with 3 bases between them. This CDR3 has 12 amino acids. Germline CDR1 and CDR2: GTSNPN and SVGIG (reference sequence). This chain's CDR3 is CAWSVINYGYTF. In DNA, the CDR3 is TGTGCCTGGAGTGTAATTAACTATGGCTACACCTTC.

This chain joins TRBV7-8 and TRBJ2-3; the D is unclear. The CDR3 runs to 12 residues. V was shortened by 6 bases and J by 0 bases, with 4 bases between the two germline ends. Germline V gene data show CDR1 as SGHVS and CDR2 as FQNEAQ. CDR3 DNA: TGTGCCAGCAGACATAGCACAGATACGCAGTATTTT. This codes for CASRHSTDTQYF.

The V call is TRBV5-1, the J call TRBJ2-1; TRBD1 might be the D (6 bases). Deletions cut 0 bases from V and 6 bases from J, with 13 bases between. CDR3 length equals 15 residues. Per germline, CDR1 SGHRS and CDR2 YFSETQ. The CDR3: CASSLVQGRVNEQFF. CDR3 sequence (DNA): TGCGCCAGCAGCTTGGTACAGGGAAGGGTCAATGAGCAGTTCTTC.

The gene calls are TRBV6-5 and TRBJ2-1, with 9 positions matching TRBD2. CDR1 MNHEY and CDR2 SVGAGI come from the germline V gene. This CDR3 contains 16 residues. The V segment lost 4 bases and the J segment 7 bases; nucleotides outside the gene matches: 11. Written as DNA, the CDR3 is TGTGCCAGCAGTTCCCCGCGGGTAGCGGGAGTTAATGAGCAGTTCTTC. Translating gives CASSSPRVAGVNEQFF.

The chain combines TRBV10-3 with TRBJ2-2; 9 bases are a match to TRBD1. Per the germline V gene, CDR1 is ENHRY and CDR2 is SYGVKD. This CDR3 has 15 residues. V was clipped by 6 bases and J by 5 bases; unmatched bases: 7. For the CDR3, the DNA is TGTGCCATCAGGCAGACAGGGGGGCGGACCGGGGAGCTGTTTTTT. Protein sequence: CAIRQTGGRTGELFF.

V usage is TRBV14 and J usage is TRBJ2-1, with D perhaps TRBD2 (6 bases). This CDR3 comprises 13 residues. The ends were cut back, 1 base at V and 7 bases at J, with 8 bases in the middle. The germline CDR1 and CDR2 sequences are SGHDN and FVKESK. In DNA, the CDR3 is TGTGCCAGCAGCCAAGTGGGGAGGAATGAGCAGTTCTTC. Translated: CASSQVGRNEQFF.

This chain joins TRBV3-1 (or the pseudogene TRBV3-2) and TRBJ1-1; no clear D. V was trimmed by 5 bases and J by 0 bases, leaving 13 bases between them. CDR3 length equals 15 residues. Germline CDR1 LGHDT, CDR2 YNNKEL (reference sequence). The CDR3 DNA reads TGTGCCAGCAGCAAACTAACGGGGATGAACACTGAAGCTTTCTTT. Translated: CASSKLTGMNTEAFF.

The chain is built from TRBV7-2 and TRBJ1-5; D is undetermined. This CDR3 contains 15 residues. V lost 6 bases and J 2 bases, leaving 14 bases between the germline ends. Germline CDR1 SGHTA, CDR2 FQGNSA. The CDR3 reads CASSLESGGNQPQHF. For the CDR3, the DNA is TGTGCCAGCAGTCTTGAAAGTGGTGGCAATCAGCCCCAGCATTTT.

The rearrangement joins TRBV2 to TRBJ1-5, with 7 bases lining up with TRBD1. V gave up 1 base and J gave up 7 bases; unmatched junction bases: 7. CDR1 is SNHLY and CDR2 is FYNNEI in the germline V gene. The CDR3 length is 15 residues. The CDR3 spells CASSEEGQMGQPQHF. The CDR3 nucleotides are TGTGCCAGCAGTGAAGAGGGACAGATGGGCCAGCCCCAGCATTTT.

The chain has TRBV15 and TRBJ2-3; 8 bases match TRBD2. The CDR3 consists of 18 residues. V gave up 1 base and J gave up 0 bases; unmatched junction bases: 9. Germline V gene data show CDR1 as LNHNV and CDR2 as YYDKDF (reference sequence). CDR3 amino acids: CATSRVRGGLTSTDTQYF. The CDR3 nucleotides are TGTGCCACCAGCAGAGTCCGGGGGGGGCTCACTAGCACAGATACGCAGTATTTT.

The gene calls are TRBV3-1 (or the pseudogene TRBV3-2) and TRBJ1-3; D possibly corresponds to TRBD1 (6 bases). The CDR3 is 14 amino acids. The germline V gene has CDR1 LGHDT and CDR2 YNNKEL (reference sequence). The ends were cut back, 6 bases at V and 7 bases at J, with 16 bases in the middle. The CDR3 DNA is TGTGCCAGCAGGGGGGACATCACGAGGAACACCATATATTTT. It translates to CASRGDITRNTIYF.

The CDR3: CASSARRVKNEQFF. DNA of the CDR3: TGTGCCAGCAGCGCCCGTCGGGTGAAAAATGAGCAGTTCTTC. The chain employs TRBV7-2 and TRBJ2-1; D gene unclear. Germline V CDR1 and CDR2: SGHTA, FQGNSA. V lost 5 bases to trimming and J lost 7 bases, with 15 bases between them. The CDR3 runs to 14 residues.

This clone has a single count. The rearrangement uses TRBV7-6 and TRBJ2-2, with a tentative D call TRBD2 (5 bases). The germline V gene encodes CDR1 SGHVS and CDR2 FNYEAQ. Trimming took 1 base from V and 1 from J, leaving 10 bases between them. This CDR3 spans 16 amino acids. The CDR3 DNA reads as TGTGCCAGCAGCTTAGGGGGAGCTGGGAACACCGGGGAGCTGTTTTTT. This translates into CASSLGGAGNTGELFF.

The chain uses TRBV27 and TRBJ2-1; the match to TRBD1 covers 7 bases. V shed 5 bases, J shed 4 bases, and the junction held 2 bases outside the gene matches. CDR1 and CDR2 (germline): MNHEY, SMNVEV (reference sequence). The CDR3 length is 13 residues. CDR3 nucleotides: TGTGCCAGCAGTAGCAGGGGGTACAATGAGCAGTTCTTC. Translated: CASSSRGYNEQFF.

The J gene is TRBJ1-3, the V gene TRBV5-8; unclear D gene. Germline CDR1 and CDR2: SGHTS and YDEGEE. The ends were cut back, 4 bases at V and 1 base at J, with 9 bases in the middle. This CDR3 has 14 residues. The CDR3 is CASSPTGSGNTIYF. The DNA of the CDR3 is TGTGCCAGCAGCCCCACGGGTTCTGGAAACACCATATATTTT. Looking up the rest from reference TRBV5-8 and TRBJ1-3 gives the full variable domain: EAGVTQSPTHLIKTRGQQATLRCSPISGHTSVYWYQQALGLGLQFLLWYDEGEERNRGNFPPRFSGRQFPNYSSELNVNALELEDSALYLCASSPTGSGNTIYFGEGSWLTVV.

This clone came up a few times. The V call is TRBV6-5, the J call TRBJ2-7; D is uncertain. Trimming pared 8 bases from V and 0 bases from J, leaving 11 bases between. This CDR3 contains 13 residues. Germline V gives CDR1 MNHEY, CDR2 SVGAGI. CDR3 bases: TGTGCCAGCCAAGGTAGGAGCTCCTACGAGCAGTACTTC. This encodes CASQGRSSYEQYF.

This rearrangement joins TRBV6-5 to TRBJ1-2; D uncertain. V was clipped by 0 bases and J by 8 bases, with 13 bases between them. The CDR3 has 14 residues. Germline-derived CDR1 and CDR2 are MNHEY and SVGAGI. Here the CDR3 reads CASSYSSSPVGYTF. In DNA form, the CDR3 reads TGTGCCAGCAGTTACTCGAGTAGCCCGGTCGGCTACACCTTC.

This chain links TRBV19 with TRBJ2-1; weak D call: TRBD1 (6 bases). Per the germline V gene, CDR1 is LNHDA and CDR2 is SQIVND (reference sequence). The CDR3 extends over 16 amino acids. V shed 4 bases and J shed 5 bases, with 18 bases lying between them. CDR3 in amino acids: CASSNLFLKGDNEQFF. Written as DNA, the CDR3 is TGTGCCAGTAGTAACCTCTTCCTCAAGGGGGACAATGAGCAGTTCTTC.

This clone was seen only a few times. The CDR3 spells CASSLLGPQPQHF. The CDR3 DNA reads as TGTGCCAGCAGTTTACTGGGGCCTCAGCCCCAGCATTTT. The chain employs TRBV12-3 or TRBV12-4 and TRBJ1-5, with D possibly matching TRBD1 (5 bases). V lost 2 bases and J lost 6, with 8 bases in between. This CDR3 region has 13 residues.

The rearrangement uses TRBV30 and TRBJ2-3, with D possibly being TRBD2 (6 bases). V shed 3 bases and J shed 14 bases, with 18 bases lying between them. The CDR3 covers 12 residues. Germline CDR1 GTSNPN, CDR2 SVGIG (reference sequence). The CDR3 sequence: CAWSDTSPLVYF. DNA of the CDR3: TGTGCCTGGAGCGATACTAGCCCCCTGGTGTATTTT.

The DNA for the CDR3 is TGTGCCAGTAGTATAGTGACGGGGTTGAACACTGAAGCTTTCTTT. Translated, it gives CASSIVTGLNTEAFF. The chain combines TRBV19 with TRBJ1-1; D remains unclear. There are 15 residues in the CDR3. V was shortened by 1 base and J by 0 bases, with 9 bases between the two germline ends. The germline gives CDR1 LNHDA, CDR2 SQIVND (reference sequence).

This CDR3 is CASSAQQGAGEKLFF. The CDR3 DNA reads as TGCGCCAGCAGCGCACAACAGGGGGCAGGGGAAAAACTGTTTTTT. The chain employs TRBV5-1 and TRBJ1-4, with TRBD1 identical over 9 bases. CDR3 length: 15 residues. From germline, CDR1 is SGHRS and CDR2 YFSETQ. V lost 4 bases, J lost 8 bases, and 9 bases stayed unmatched.